The 29 T cell receptor beta chains below come from one sample, sequenced in a study of OX40 agonist ivuxolimab in advanced cancers. Library method: the immunoSEQ multiplex PCR assay. TCRdb limited this immuneACCESS table to in-frame rearrangements with V and J called. A share of clones is missing; checked studies link under half to unresolved V genes, and the rest is unexplained. This sample holds tens of thousands of clones; nearly 90% were observed only once. The top ten hold roughly 18% of the sample. Sample: CD4+ or CD8+ T cells sorted from blood, taken in a trial of the OX40 agonist ivuxolimab. The source is an adult with an advanced solid tumor such as melanoma, head and neck, liver or kidney cancer.

The rearrangement uses TRBV25-1 and TRBJ2-2; D is unresolved. Germline lookup yields CDR1 MGHDK and CDR2 SYGVNS. With 7 bases removed from V and 5 bases from J, the gap between germline ends came to 5 bases. The CDR3 is made up of 11 amino acids. CDR3 DNA sequence: TGTGCCAGCACCGATACCGGGGAGCTGTTTTTT. Amino acids: CASTDTGELFF.

This clone is a singleton in its sample. The rearrangement joins TRBV11-3 to TRBJ2-1; D might be TRBD1 (5 bases). In germline, CDR1 is SGHNT, CDR2 YENEEA. The CDR3 runs to 13 residues. Trimming shortened V by 3 bases and J by 4 bases, and 7 bases separated the two germline ends. The CDR3 region is CASSFAGYNEQFF. In nucleotides, the CDR3 is TGTGCCAGCAGCTTTGCAGGGTACAATGAGCAGTTCTTC.

Only one count was recorded for this clone. The chain carries TRBV11-2 and TRBJ2-1; 8 bases map to TRBD1. The CDR3 covers 16 residues. CDR1 SGHAT and CDR2 FQNNGV come from the germline V gene. The V gene end was trimmed by 2 bases and the J gene end by 5 bases; junction bases not matched to a gene: 8. The CDR3 spells CASSLLHGQGDNEQFF. The CDR3 bases are TGTGCCAGCAGCTTATTACACGGACAGGGAGACAATGAGCAGTTCTTC.

The gene calls are TRBV7-8 and TRBJ2-7; D unclear. Trimming removed 1 base at V and 7 bases at J, with 8 bases between. This CDR3 has 12 amino acids. Germline values: CDR1 SGHVS, CDR2 FQNEAQ. CDR3 sequence reads: CASSLGRREQYF. Written as DNA, the CDR3 is TGTGCCAGCAGCTTAGGGAGACGGGAGCAGTACTTC.

This clone was seen just once. J is TRBJ1-4 and V is TRBV28; D not certain. This CDR3 region has 15 residues. V dropped 6 bases and J dropped 4 bases, with 15 bases sitting between them. The germline V gene encodes CDR1 MDHEN and CDR2 SYDVKM. The CDR3 here is CASSFKRAGNEKLFF. CDR3 nucleotides: TGTGCCAGCAGCTTTAAACGGGCCGGTAATGAAAAACTGTTTTTT.

This chain joins TRBV19 and TRBJ1-1; D is uncertain. The germline V gene encodes CDR1 LNHDA and CDR2 SQIVND (reference sequence). CDR3 length: 16 amino acids. Trimming took 1 base from V and 3 from J, leaving 15 bases between them. CDR3 bases: TGTGCCAGTAGTATAGGTACAGCCCAGCCCTACACTGAAGCTTTCTTT. This gives the protein CASSIGTAQPYTEAFF.

The chain couples TRBV6-5 to TRBJ2-7; D might be TRBD1 (6 bases). The V and J ends lost 11 bases and 3 bases respectively, with 14 bases between them. The CDR3 length is 12 residues. Germline V gives CDR1 MNHEY, CDR2 SVGAGI. The chain's CDR3 is CAARDIYYEQYF. In DNA, the CDR3 is TGTGCCGCCCGGGACATCTACTACGAGCAGTACTTC.

The rearrangement uses TRBV18 and TRBJ2-3; D remains unclear. V gave up 3 bases and J gave up 0 bases, with 13 bases separating them. The CDR3 is made up of 16 amino acids. The germline V gene has CDR1 KGHSH and CDR2 LQKENI. The DNA of the CDR3 is TGTGCCAGCTCACCTCGCGTGGGCACTAGCACAGATACGCAGTATTTT. It encodes CASSPRVGTSTDTQYF.

The CDR3: CASSWQGDGYTF. The CDR3 region has the DNA TGTGCCAGCAGTTGGCAGGGAGATGGCTACACCTTC. The V call is TRBV6-6, the J call TRBJ1-2, with a possible D match to TRBD1 (5 bases). The V end lost 4 bases, the J end lost 6 bases, and 9 bases lay between the germline ends. The CDR3 covers 12 residues. CDR1 MNHNY and CDR2 SVGAGI come from the germline V gene (reference sequence).

This chain links TRBV7-9 with TRBJ1-1; TRBD1 matches 9 bases. The CDR3 is 16 amino acids. Losses at the gene ends were 5 bases for V and 5 bases for J; bases not matched to a gene: 12. Germline loops: CDR1 SEHNR, CDR2 FQNEAQ (reference sequence). The CDR3 here is CASSPEGTGRGTEAFF. DNA of the CDR3: TGTGCCAGCAGCCCGGAGGGGACAGGGAGGGGGACTGAAGCTTTCTTT.

This clone came up once. The chain joins TRBV4-3 to TRBJ2-2; 12 bases fit TRBD2. CDR3 length: 21 amino acids. Losses at the gene ends were 0 bases for V and 3 bases for J; bases not matched to a gene: 14. The V gene's germline CDR1 is LGHNA and CDR2 YSLEER. CDR3 in amino acids: CASSQETLETSGGKDTGELFF. As DNA, the CDR3 is TGCGCCAGCAGCCAAGAGACCCTTGAAACTAGCGGGGGGAAAGACACCGGGGAGCTGTTTTTT.

For the CDR3, the DNA is TGTGCCAGTAGTATAACCCTGTGGGTGGCCAAAAACATTCAGTACTTC. Translation: CASSITLWVAKNIQYF. The V gene is TRBV19, the J gene TRBJ2-4; D uncertain. Germline lookup yields CDR1 LNHDA and CDR2 SQIVND (reference sequence). The CDR3 runs to 16 residues. V shed 2 bases and J shed 1 base, with 12 bases lying between them.

This clone has just one count. The V gene is TRBV7-6, the J gene TRBJ2-5; D gene uncertain. With 0 bases removed from V and 5 bases from J, the gap between germline ends came to 7 bases. The CDR3 sequence is 13 residues long. Germline CDR1 reads SGHVS; CDR2 reads FNYEAQ. CDR3 DNA: TGTGCCAGCAGCTTAGCACTGTGGGAGACCCAGTACTTC. Amino acids: CASSLALWETQYF.

The rearrangement joins TRBV4-3 to TRBJ1-4; unclear D gene. The CDR3 has 17 residues. Germline-derived CDR1 and CDR2 are LGHNA and YSLEER. V lost 1 base and J 0 bases, leaving 12 bases between the germline ends. The CDR3: CASSQVPPVATNEKLFF. The CDR3 DNA reads as TGCGCCAGCAGCCAAGTTCCTCCGGTCGCAACTAATGAAAAACTGTTTTTT.

The genes are TRBV13 and TRBJ1-2; D remains ambiguous. The CDR3 consists of 12 residues. Trimming left V 10 bases short and J 2 bases short, with 11 bases between. The germline V gene has CDR1 PRHDT and CDR2 FYEKMQ (reference sequence). This chain's CDR3 is CAISPLNYGYTF. CDR3 in DNA: TGTGCCATTAGCCCATTAAACTATGGCTACACCTTC.

This clone appeared once. The chain has TRBV27 and TRBJ2-3, with TRBD2 matching over 7 bases. The CDR3 has 15 residues. Germline CDR1 and CDR2: MNHEY and SMNVEV (reference sequence). Losses at the gene ends were 5 bases for V and 5 bases for J; bases not matched to a gene: 10. CDR3 protein: CASSPGFSGGDTQYF. CDR3 sequence (DNA): TGTGCCAGCAGTCCGGGGTTCTCGGGAGGAGATACGCAGTATTTT.

This clone came up a few times. V and J are TRBV2 and TRBJ2-1, with D hard to call. V lost 3 bases and J 7 bases, leaving 10 bases between the germline ends. Germline V lookup: CDR1 SNHLY, CDR2 FYNNEI. This CDR3 is 13 amino acids long. The CDR3 bases are TGTGCCAGCAGTGACCCGGCGCGAAATGAGCAGTTCTTC. This sequence encodes CASSDPARNEQFF.

The chain links TRBV28 to TRBJ2-2; 11 bases map to TRBD2. Germline assignment: CDR1 MDHEN and CDR2 SYDVKM. V shed 4 bases and J 6 bases; nucleotides not matched to a gene: 7. This CDR3 is 16 amino acids long. For the CDR3, the DNA is TGTGCCAGCAGTTCCCCCTTTAGCGGGGGGGCCGGGGAGCTGTTTTTT. Its translation is CASSSPFSGGAGELFF.

The V and J genes are TRBV6-5 and TRBJ2-7; TRBD1 matches at 10 bases. The trim removed 7 bases at V and 7 bases at J, leaving 10 bases unmatched. The CDR3 length is 14 residues. Germline V gene data show CDR1 as MNHEY and CDR2 as SVGAGI. CDR3 region: CASTPGQGSREQYF. DNA of the CDR3: TGTGCCAGCACCCCGGGACAGGGGTCTCGTGAGCAGTACTTC.

This chain links TRBV9 with TRBJ1-4; no definite D call. The CDR3 runs 14 residues. V was clipped by 0 bases and J by 5 bases, with 8 bases between them. From germline, CDR1 is SGDLS and CDR2 YYNGEE. The CDR3 spells CASSVGGVNEKLFF. The CDR3 DNA reads as TGTGCCAGCAGCGTAGGCGGAGTCAATGAAAAACTGTTTTTT.

The CDR3 spells CASSMVAPRETQYF. CDR3 nucleotide sequence: TGTGCCAGTAGTATGGTTGCGCCGCGGGAGACCCAGTACTTC. The chain couples TRBV19 to TRBJ2-5; D not certain. Trimming removed 3 bases from V and 5 bases from J, with 13 bases in between. From germline, CDR1 is LNHDA and CDR2 SQIVND (reference sequence). The CDR3 sequence is 14 residues long.

The chain uses TRBV27 and TRBJ2-4, with 7 bases that match TRBD1. CDR3 length equals 14 residues. Germline CDR1 and CDR2: MNHEY and SMNVEV (reference sequence). The ends lost 4 bases at V and 14 bases at J; junction bases unmatched: 14. Here the CDR3 reads CASSYLGNDRVEYF. The CDR3 bases are TGTGCCAGCAGTTATTTGGGCAATGACAGGGTAGAGTACTTC.

This rearrangement joins TRBV29-1 to TRBJ2-2, with D possibly matching TRBD1 (6 bases). Germline CDR1 SQVTM, CDR2 ANQGSEA. The CDR3 covers 15 residues. V was clipped by 4 bases and J by 1 base, with 13 bases between them. The CDR3 reads CSVGVSGQNTGELFF. The DNA for the CDR3 is TGCAGCGTTGGGGTGTCGGGACAGAACACCGGGGAGCTGTTTTTT.

The genes are TRBV7-8 and TRBJ2-2, with 11 nucleotides matching TRBD1. The junction had 7 bases not matched to a gene; V was cut back by 8 bases and J by 5 bases. CDR3 size: 15 residues. CDR1 is SGHVS, CDR2 FQNEAQ, per germline. CDR3 in amino acids: CASGPGTGGTGELFF. CDR3 coding DNA: TGTGCCAGCGGACCTGGGACAGGGGGGACCGGGGAGCTGTTTTTT.

This clone qualifies as medium-sized. The sample contains more than one DNA sequence encoding this CDR3. The chain uses TRBV4-1 and TRBJ1-1, with D tentatively TRBD1 (5 bases). Per germline, CDR1 MGHRA and CDR2 YSYEKL. Trimming took 4 bases from V and 0 from J, leaving 6 bases between them. This CDR3 has 13 amino acids. Written as DNA, the CDR3 is TGCGCCAGCAGCCCGACAGTGAACACTGAAGCTTTCTTT. Translating gives CASSPTVNTEAFF.

The V and J genes are TRBV10-1 and TRBJ2-3; 11 bases align to TRBD2. The junction had 7 bases not matched to a gene; V was cut back by 3 bases and J by 5 bases. Germline values: CDR1 WNHNN, CDR2 SYGVQD (reference sequence). The CDR3 sequence is 16 residues long. The CDR3 bases are TGCGCCAGCAGTGACGACCTGACTAGCGGGGAAGATACGCAGTATTTT. It specifies CASSDDLTSGEDTQYF.

The rearrangement links TRBV28 to TRBJ2-7, with D maybe TRBD2 (6 bases). The V gene's germline CDR1 is MDHEN and CDR2 SYDVKM. The CDR3 runs 16 residues. As DNA, the CDR3 is TGTGCCAGCAGTGTCTACTCTACCCAAGGGTTTCAGGACTATTTCGTC. This translates into CASSVYSTQGFQDYFV.

The chain recombines TRBV15 with TRBJ1-4, with unresolved D. V was cut by 0 bases and J by 8 bases, with 7 bases left in between. Per germline, CDR1 LNHNV and CDR2 YYDKDF (reference sequence). This CDR3 spans 13 amino acids. For the CDR3, the DNA is TGTGCCACCAGCAGAGACCCAGGAGAAAAACTGTTTTTT. Amino acids: CATSRDPGEKLFF.

The V and J genes are TRBV10-2 and TRBJ1-2; 9 bases match TRBD1. The CDR3 extends over 13 amino acids. After removal of 3 bases from V and 8 bases from J, the junction contained 4 bases not matched to a gene. The germline CDR1 and CDR2 sequences are WSHSY and SAAADI. The DNA for the CDR3 is TGCGCCAGCAGTGACGGACAGGGGTCCGGCTACACCTTC. Protein sequence: CASSDGQGSGYTF.